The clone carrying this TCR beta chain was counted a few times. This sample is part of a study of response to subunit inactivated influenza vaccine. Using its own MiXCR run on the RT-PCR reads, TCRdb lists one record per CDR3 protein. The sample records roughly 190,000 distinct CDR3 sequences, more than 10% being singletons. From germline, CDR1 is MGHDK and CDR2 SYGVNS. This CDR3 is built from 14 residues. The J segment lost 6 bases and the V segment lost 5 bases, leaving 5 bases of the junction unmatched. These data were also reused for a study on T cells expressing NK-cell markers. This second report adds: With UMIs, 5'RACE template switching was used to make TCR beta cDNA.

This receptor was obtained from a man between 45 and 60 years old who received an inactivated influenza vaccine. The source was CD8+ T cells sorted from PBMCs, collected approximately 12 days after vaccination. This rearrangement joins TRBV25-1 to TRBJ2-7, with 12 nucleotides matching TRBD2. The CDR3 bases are TGTGCCAGCAGTTTACTAGCGGGAGGTGGCGAGCAGTACTTC. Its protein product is CASSLLAGGGEQYF.